This is a list of T cell receptor beta chains from one sample in a study of blood T cell repertoires in COVID-19. Some clones are missing from TCRdb's copy, which holds only in-frame ones; the method was immunoSEQ multiplex PCR. This table holds 310,000 or so clones, about 90% found once. Sample: peripheral blood. These receptors were obtained from a woman in her 30s with COVID-19, enrolled during active disease. Both conserved end residues are part of each CDR3. Fields, in order: D gene, CDR3 length, V gene, J gene, clone size, CDR3 protein. The D gene is left open where the match is weak. Size is stated for part of the rows, as once, few or many counts, or as a class when the clone is expanded.

TRBD2	13	TRBV7-3	TRBJ2-5	.	CASSREGEETQYF
.	13	TRBV11-1	TRBJ1-4	.	CASSLRASGKLFF
.	15	TRBV28	TRBJ2-1	.	CASTPESGPIHEQFF
.	14	TRBV28	TRBJ2-3	.	CASTGGPSTDTQYF
TRBD2	17	TRBV5-4	TRBJ2-4	.	CASSIATSGSTKNIQYF
TRBD1	11	TRBV6-5	TRBJ1-3	.	CASSYPGGVYF
.	14	TRBV7-2	TRBJ1-2	.	CASSKDRGNYGYTF
TRBD1	12	TRBV29-1	TRBJ2-7	once	CSVGTGGYEQYF
.	14	TRBV5-1	TRBJ2-1	once	CASSPRTVSDEQFF
.	14	TRBV15	TRBJ1-1	.	CATSHGVANTEAFF
.	15	TRBV7-3	TRBJ2-2	.	CASSLTAGGAGELFF
.	13	TRBV4-3	TRBJ2-7	.	CASSVTQGNEQYF
TRBD1	17	TRBV5-4	TRBJ2-6	.	CASSTTGLLSGANVLTF
TRBD1	16	TRBV5-1	TRBJ2-1	.	CASSSTTGVPYNEQFF
TRBD1	16	TRBV11-3	TRBJ1-2	.	CASSLGQGGCLSGYTF
TRBD2	15	TRBV6-2/TRBV6-3	TRBJ2-5	.	CASSYSGLAGETQYF
.	15	TRBV2	TRBJ2-7	.	CASSGLRGDLGEQYF
TRBD2	16	TRBV20-1	TRBJ2-2	.	CSASWSGSVSTGELFF
TRBD2	15	TRBV6-6	TRBJ2-5	few	CASTGLAGVEETQYF
TRBD2	17	TRBV9	TRBJ2-3	.	CASSVSTSGRAGDTQYF
TRBD2	15	TRBV11-2	TRBJ2-1	.	CASSLVGLAEIEQFF
TRBD1	14	TRBV2	TRBJ1-1	once	CASSLSTGWTEAFF
TRBD1	14	TRBV7-9	TRBJ1-1	.	CASSLNRGGTEAFF
.	14	TRBV2	TRBJ1-1	.	CASSAGVLNTEAFF
.	12	TRBV10-3	TRBJ1-4	.	CAISNPPGKLFF
.	13	TRBV5-1	TRBJ2-7	.	CASSLLSSYEQYF
TRBD2	17	TRBV7-9	TRBJ2-7	.	CASVLHPGLGLSGEQYF
.	15	TRBV27	TRBJ1-5	.	CASRRTANSNQPQHF
TRBD1	16	TRBV19	TRBJ1-5	.	CASSIPWTGSGQPQHF
TRBD1	14	TRBV28	TRBJ2-7	.	CASSTPGGSHEQYF
.	13	TRBV7-2	TRBJ2-1	.	CASSIAGYNEQFF
.	17	TRBV24-1	TRBJ2-6	.	CATSDFRQSSGANVLTF
TRBD2	17	TRBV9	TRBJ2-1	once	CASSVALAGDQRGKQFF
TRBD2	15	TRBV9	TRBJ2-3	.	CASSEGTSGTYTQYF
TRBD2	16	TRBV7-9	TRBJ2-1	.	CASSFQTSGSYNEQFF
TRBD1	14	TRBV11-3	TRBJ1-6	.	CASSLGQGRSPLHF
.	12	TRBV10-3	TRBJ1-1	.	CAIRQGRAEAFF
.	14	TRBV9	TRBJ2-7	few	CASTSTGTSYEQYF
.	13	TRBV7-9	TRBJ2-7	.	CASSSLSYYEQYF
TRBD1	14	TRBV28	TRBJ1-4	once	CASSFTGGNEKLFF
TRBD2	16	TRBV7-2	TRBJ2-5	.	CASSSAGLAVSGTQYF
.	14	TRBV7-8	TRBJ2-7	.	CASSLVGSSYEQYF